This T cell receptor beta chain appears in the sequencing data of a study of blood T cell repertoires in COVID-19. Clones were sequenced by immunoSEQ multiplex PCR, and TCRdb holds only the in-frame ones, with some missing. This sample has 300,000 to 400,000 clones; less than 85% occur once, and the top ten carry under 2%. The CDR3 contains 13 residues. The germline gives CDR1 LGHDT, CDR2 YNNKEL (reference sequence). Trimming left V 4 bases short and J 4 bases short, with 9 bases between. The sequence was obtained from a woman aged 30 to 39 who had been exposed to COVID-19. The sequenced material came from PBMCs or T cells enriched from blood (not recorded which). The chain links TRBV3-1 (or the pseudogene TRBV3-2) to TRBJ2-3; D uncertain. The CDR3 DNA sequence: TGTGCCAGCAGCCGCACTGAAGCAGATACGCAGTATTTT. Protein: CASSRTEADTQYF.